A single sample gave rise to the 18 T cell receptor beta chains below, sequenced in a study of T and B cells in COVID-19 patients. Blood genomic DNA input for TRB amplification was about 250-550 ng. TRB rearrangements were amplified by multiplex PCR with BIOMED2 TRB-A/B primers. TCRdb analysed the multiplex PCR reads with MiXCR anew, one entry per CDR3 protein. The data show about 13,000 distinct CDR3 sequences, about 25% seen once. Sequencing was done on a sample of blood. All receptors come from a human donor who had recovered from COVID-19.

By share of the sample, this clonotype is medium-sized. V and J are TRBV27 and TRBJ2-7, with 10 bases fitting TRBD2. Germline-derived CDR1 and CDR2 are MNHEY and SMNVEV (reference sequence). J gave up 6 bases and V 6 bases, and 5 bases lay outside the gene matches. The CDR3 totals 13 residues. The CDR3 here is CASSQRGGREQYF. CDR3 bases: TGTGCCAGCAGCCAGCGGGGGGGCCGCGAGCAGTACTTC.

This clonotype ranks as medium-sized. The CDR3 region has the DNA TGTGCCAGCAGTTACTCCTCGGCCTACAATGAGCAGTTCTTC. Protein product: CASSYSSAYNEQFF. J is TRBJ2-1 and V is TRBV6-5; unclear D gene. V lost 0 bases and J 2 bases, leaving 5 bases between the germline ends. The CDR3 is 14 amino acids. The germline V gene has CDR1 MNHEY and CDR2 SVGAGI.

The chain uses TRBV5-1 and TRBJ1-1; the D is unclear. This CDR3 has 15 amino acids. In germline, CDR1 is SGHRS, CDR2 YFSETQ. The ends were cut back, 0 bases at V and 4 bases at J, with 13 bases in the middle. CDR3 coding DNA: TGCGCCAGCAGCTTGGGGGTCCGAGGAGGCACTGAAGCTTTCTTT. Its translation is CASSLGVRGGTEAFF. Variable domain in full (rest from reference TRBV5-1 and TRBJ1-1): KAGVTQTPRYLIKTRGQQVTLSCSPISGHRSVSWYQQTPGQGLQFLFEYFSETQRNKGNFPGRFSGRQFSNSRSEMNVSTLELGDSALYLCASSLGVRGGTEAFFGQGTRLTVV.

The chain has TRBV6-4 and TRBJ1-1; D is possibly TRBD1 (5 bases). The CDR3 runs 13 residues. In germline, CDR1 is MRHNA, CDR2 SNTAGT. Between the trimmed V and J ends, which lost 6 bases and 5 bases, there was a span of 13 bases. CDR3 coding DNA: TGTGCCAGCAGAAAGACAGAGGGGACTGAAGCTTTCTTT. The encoded protein is CASRKTEGTEAFF.

This clonotype was seen a handful of times. The chain employs TRBV18 and TRBJ2-3; 13 nucleotides line up with TRBD2. V was clipped by 3 bases and J by 2 bases; unmatched bases: 5. This CDR3 has 17 residues. CDR1 KGHSH and CDR2 LQKENI come from the germline V gene. Here the CDR3 reads CASSPPGLAGPTDTQYF. As DNA, the CDR3 is TGTGCCAGCTCACCGCCGGGACTAGCGGGGCCCACAGATACGCAGTATTTT.

This clonotype occurred many times. This chain links TRBV12-3 or TRBV12-4 with TRBJ2-3; 7 bases agree with TRBD2. The CDR3 extends over 16 amino acids. After removal of 6 bases from V and 5 bases from J, the junction contained 14 bases not matched to a gene. CDR3 nucleotide sequence: TGTGCCAGCAGCCCCGGAGGGAGGGGAGGGAGAGATACGCAGTATTTT. This codes for CASSPGGRGGRDTQYF.

By share, this clonotype ranks as medium-sized. V is TRBV19 and J is TRBJ1-2; D may be TRBD1 (5 bases). Germline CDR1 reads LNHDA; CDR2 reads SQIVND (reference sequence). This CDR3 contains 14 residues. The V end lost 3 bases, the J end lost 6 bases, and 14 bases lay between the germline ends. The CDR3 is CASSMNRGRDGYTF. The DNA of the CDR3 is TGTGCCAGTAGTATGAATAGGGGCAGGGATGGCTACACCTTC.

By its share, this clonotype is medium-sized. V is TRBV18 and J is TRBJ2-3; D unclear. Trimming removed 3 bases at V and 4 bases at J, with 11 bases between. This CDR3 is 14 amino acids long. Germline lookup yields CDR1 KGHSH and CDR2 LQKENI. The CDR3 nucleotides read TGTGCCAGCTCACCCTACCTTGAGGCAGATACGCAGTATTTT. Protein sequence: CASSPYLEADTQYF.

This clonotype was recorded at least ten times. The J gene is TRBJ1-2, the V gene TRBV27; TRBD1 is a possible D gene (5 bases). Germline V CDR1 and CDR2: MNHEY, SMNVEV (reference sequence). Trimming removed 2 bases at V and 11 bases at J, with 21 bases between. This CDR3 region has 15 residues. CDR3 in DNA: TGTGCCAGCAGTTTAATGGGGGAAAAGCCAGAGGGTTACACCTTC. Protein: CASSLMGEKPEGYTF.

In its sample, this clonotype was seen many times. The chain employs TRBV5-6 and TRBJ2-3; 10 bases fit TRBD1. Germline V gene lookup returns CDR1 SGHDT and CDR2 YYEEEE. V lost 4 bases to trimming and J lost 5 bases; unmatched junction nucleotides: 19. The length of the CDR3 is 19 residues. CDR3 loop: CASSMLTGGIPPGGDTQYF. The CDR3 bases are TGTGCCAGCAGCATGTTGACAGGGGGCATTCCCCCGGGGGGAGATACGCAGTATTTT.

This clonotype counts as medium-sized. V usage is TRBV19 and J usage is TRBJ2-3; 9 nucleotides line up with TRBD2. V trimming: 4 bases; J trimming: 2 bases; junction bases outside the gene matches: 7. Germline V gene data show CDR1 as LNHDA and CDR2 as SQIVND (reference sequence). This CDR3 comprises 16 residues. DNA for the CDR3: TGTGCCAGTAGTAACGGACTAGCGTCCGCCACAGATACGCAGTATTTT. Translation: CASSNGLASATDTQYF.

By proportion, this clonotype is medium-sized. The V call is TRBV6-6, the J call TRBJ1-2; no firm D call. This CDR3 spans 13 amino acids. Trimming removed 7 bases from V and 4 bases from J, with 13 bases in between. CDR1 is MNHNY, CDR2 SVGAGI, per germline (reference sequence). CDR3 protein: CASTSAGSYGYTF. In DNA, the CDR3 is TGTGCCAGCACGTCCGCCGGTAGCTATGGCTACACCTTC.

This clonotype is termed medium-sized (0.01 to 0.1%). The genes are TRBV27 and TRBJ2-7; tentatively, D is TRBD1 (5 bases). The V gene's germline CDR1 is MNHEY and CDR2 SMNVEV (reference sequence). The CDR3 totals 13 residues. Trimming pared 6 bases from V and 4 bases from J, leaving 13 bases between. The DNA for the CDR3 is TGTGCCAGCAGCAAACTTAACAGGTACGAGCAGTACTTC. Amino acid sequence: CASSKLNRYEQYF.

In this sample, this clonotype turned up many times. V usage is TRBV19 and J usage is TRBJ1-5, with D hard to call. Between the trimmed V and J ends, which lost 6 bases and 0 bases, there was a span of 3 bases. Germline assignment: CDR1 LNHDA and CDR2 SQIVND (reference sequence). This CDR3 contains 12 residues. CDR3 DNA sequence: TGTGCCAGTAGAATTAGCAATCAGCCCCAGCATTTT. This gives the protein CASRISNQPQHF.

This clonotype is judged medium-sized. The J gene is TRBJ2-1, the V gene TRBV5-6; 8 bases are a match to TRBD2. The CDR3 contains 16 residues. Germline CDR1 SGHDT, CDR2 YYEEEE. V was pared by 2 bases and J by 4 bases, with 8 bases of the junction left unmatched. The CDR3 region has the DNA TGTGCCAGCAGCTTAAAGGTAAAGCGGGAGTACAATGAGCAGTTCTTC. Its protein is CASSLKVKREYNEQFF. The variable domain in full, completed from reference TRBV5-6 and TRBJ2-1, reads DAGVTQSPTHLIKTRGQQVTLRCSPKSGHDTVSWYQQALGQGPQFIFQYYEEEERQRGNFPDRFSGHQFPNYSSELNVNALLLGDSALYLCASSLKVKREYNEQFFGPGTRLTVL.

By share, this clonotype counts as medium-sized (0.01 to 0.1%). J is TRBJ2-1 and V is TRBV6-5; D remains ambiguous. Germline V gene lookup returns CDR1 MNHEY and CDR2 SVGAGI. Trimming left V 0 bases short and J 9 bases short, with 6 bases between. The CDR3 sequence is 12 residues long. CDR3 nucleotides: TGTGCCAGCAGTTACTCGGAGTCTGAGCAGTTCTTC. The encoded protein is CASSYSESEQFF.

This clonotype was picked up a small number of times. The chain recombines TRBV5-1 with TRBJ2-1, with 8 bases lining up with TRBD2. V gave up 3 bases and J gave up 12 bases; unmatched junction bases: 8. The CDR3 contains 13 residues. Germline CDR1 and CDR2: SGHRS and YFSETQ. CDR3 in amino acids: CASSSTSVVRQFF. The CDR3 DNA reads as TGCGCCAGCAGCTCGACTAGCGTGGTTAGGCAGTTCTTC.

The chain recombines TRBV5-1 with TRBJ2-1; D unresolved. Trimming removed 0 bases at V and 0 bases at J, with 7 bases between. Germline V lookup: CDR1 SGHRS, CDR2 YFSETQ. This CDR3 comprises 15 residues. The CDR3 region has the DNA TGCGCCAGCAGCTTGGGTGCACGCTCCTACAATGAGCAGTTCTTC. Translating it yields CASSLGARSYNEQFF.